The rows below give T cell receptor beta chains drawn from one sample of a study of T cells in Graves' hyperthyroidism and ophthalmopathy. TCRdb used MiXCR to reprocess the multiplex PCR reads, holding one entry per CDR3 protein. The sample lists over 700,000 distinct CDR3 sequences; 35% to 45% were seen once. The sample comprised blood. These TCRs come from a man younger than 30 with Graves' hyperthyroidism. The CDR3 runs from the conserved cysteine through the conserved F or W. Fields, in order: clone size, V gene, D gene, J gene, CDR3 protein, CDR3 DNA. The D gene is left open where the match is weak. A clone size is listed for some rows: how often the clone was seen (once, few, many), or a class if it is expanded.

NA	TRBV7-8	TRBD1	TRBJ2-7	CASSLTTGGPYEQYF	TGTGCCAGCAGCTTAACAACAGGGGGTCCCTACGAGCAGTACTTC
NA	TRBV9	TRBD2	TRBJ2-2	CASSAWPGGSNTGELFF	TGTGCCAGCAGCGCGTGGCCGGGAGGCTCAAACACCGGGGAGCTGTTTTTT
NA	TRBV20-1	NA	TRBJ2-7	CSASPLLTGLSSYEQYF	TGCAGTGCTAGTCCTCTTCTCACAGGCCTGAGCTCCTACGAGCAGTACTTC
few	TRBV10-3	NA	TRBJ1-5	CAISGAGDSNQPQHF	TGTGCCATCAGTGGAGCAGGGGATAGCAATCAGCCCCAGCATTTT
many	TRBV10-3	TRBD2	TRBJ2-7	CAIGGLAAYEQYF	TGTGCCATCGGAGGACTAGCCGCCTACGAGCAGTACTTC
once	TRBV6-5	NA	TRBJ1-1	CASSYGQTNLNTEAFF	TGTGCCAGCAGTTATGGACAGACGAATCTGAACACTGAAGCTTTCTTT
NA	TRBV10-3	NA	TRBJ2-3	CAISESGGITDTQYF	TGTGCCATCAGTGAGTCAGGAGGGATCACAGATACGCAGTATTTT
NA	TRBV9	NA	TRBJ2-2	CASSIGGPAGELFF	TGTGCCAGCAGCATCGGGGGGCCCGCCGGGGAGCTGTTTTTT
few	TRBV14	TRBD1	TRBJ1-6	CASSHRGSYNSPLHF	TGTGCCAGCAGCCACAGGGGGTCCTATAATTCACCCCTCCACTTT
few	TRBV20-1	NA	TRBJ2-7	CSATENSYEQYF	TGCAGTGCAACTGAGAACTCCTACGAGCAGTACTTC
many	TRBV11-2	NA	TRBJ2-5	CASSSDYQETQYF	TGTGCCAGCAGCTCTGACTACCAAGAGACCCAGTACTTC
NA	TRBV29-1	TRBD1	TRBJ2-7	CSAGQAHPHYYEQYF	TGCAGTGCGGGACAGGCCCACCCTCATTACTACGAGCAGTACTTC
many	TRBV11-2	NA	TRBJ1-4	CASSRGREKLFF	TGTGCCAGCAGCCGTGGGCGAGAAAAACTGTTTTTT
few	TRBV5-1	NA	TRBJ2-7	CASSSLGYYEQYF	TGCGCCAGCAGCTCGTTAGGGTACTACGAGCAGTACTTC
few	TRBV16	NA	TRBJ2-7	CASSQSDEPYEQYF	TGTGCCAGCAGCCAATCGGACGAACCCTACGAGCAGTACTTC
NA	TRBV7-9	NA	TRBJ1-1	CASSMNQGNTEAFF	TGTGCCAGCAGCATGAACCAGGGGAACACTGAAGCTTTCTTT
many	TRBV5-4	NA	TRBJ2-5	CASSPSDETQYF	TGTGCCAGCAGCCCGTCGGATGAGACCCAGTACTTC
NA	TRBV14	NA	TRBJ2-5	CASSQGVLWGGTQYF	TGTGCCAGCAGCCAAGGAGTACTATGGGGCGGGACCCAGTACTTC
NA	TRBV19	NA	TRBJ1-4	CASGRSRNEKLFF	TGTGCCAGTGGGCGAAGCCGTAATGAAAAACTGTTTTTT
few	TRBV7-8	NA	TRBJ2-5	CASSPGGRTAEETQYF	TGTGCCAGCAGCCCCGGAGGTAGGACGGCGGAAGAGACCCAGTACTTC
few	TRBV20-1	NA	TRBJ2-5	CSARERRQGPETQYF	TGCAGTGCTAGAGAAAGGCGGCAGGGGCCGGAGACCCAGTACTTC
NA	TRBV15	NA	TRBJ1-2	CATSLDWEGGYTF	TGTGCCACCAGCCTAGATTGGGAAGGGGGCTACACCTTC
many	TRBV19	NA	TRBJ1-4	CASSTTGIATNEKLFF	TGTGCCAGTAGTACCACAGGAATTGCGACTAATGAAAAACTGTTTTTT
once	TRBV10-3	TRBD1	TRBJ1-1	CASSDRVGMNTEAFF	TGTGCCAGCAGTGACAGGGTAGGAATGAACACTGAAGCTTTCTTT
few	TRBV9	NA	TRBJ2-2	CASSVAGHLNTGELFF	TGTGCCAGCAGCGTAGCGGGACATCTGAACACCGGGGAGCTGTTTTTT
many	TRBV10-2	NA	TRBJ1-1	CASDPDRLNTEAFF	TGCGCCAGCGATCCCGACAGACTGAACACTGAAGCTTTCTTT
NA	TRBV12-3/TRBV12-4	NA	TRBJ2-2	CASSFLGDTGELFF	TGTGCCAGCAGTTTTTTAGGGGACACCGGGGAGCTGTTTTTT
many	TRBV19	NA	TRBJ2-7	CASGEGSYEQYF	TGTGCCAGTGGAGAGGGGTCCTACGAGCAGTACTTC
NA	TRBV2	NA	TRBJ1-4	CVSEWDSGEKLFF	TGTGTCAGCGAGTGGGACTCGGGGGAAAAACTGTTTTTT
NA	TRBV28	TRBD1	TRBJ1-2	CASKRTGQGHGYTF	TGTGCCAGCAAAAGGACGGGACAGGGCCATGGCTACACCTTC
NA	TRBV7-9	TRBD2	TRBJ2-5	CVSSLGLARETQYF	TGTGTCAGCAGCTTAGGACTAGCGCGAGAGACCCAGTACTTC
many	TRBV10-2	NA	TRBJ1-2	CASSESRFNYGYTF	TGCGCCAGCAGTGAGTCTCGGTTTAACTATGGCTACACCTTC
few	TRBV19	TRBD1	TRBJ1-2	CASSIVVLERGGDDYGYTF	TGTGCCAGTAGTATAGTTGTCCTGGAGCGAGGGGGCGACGACTATGGCTACACCTTC
NA	TRBV9	NA	TRBJ2-5	CASSKGGATQYF	TGTGCCAGCAGCAAGGGAGGAGCGACCCAGTACTTC
NA	TRBV7-2	TRBD1	TRBJ1-1	CASSPPGQVEAFF	TGTGCCAGCAGCCCTCCCGGACAGGTTGAAGCTTTCTTT
NA	TRBV20-1	TRBD2	TRBJ2-7	CSARIQTSASPYEQYF	TGCAGTGCTAGAATCCAGACTAGCGCCTCCCCCTACGAGCAGTACTTC
NA	TRBV5-8	NA	TRBJ1-5	CASSPDTGKNQPQHF	TGTGCCAGCAGCCCCGATACAGGGAAGAATCAGCCCCAGCATTTT
many	TRBV7-9	TRBD1	TRBJ1-4	CASVLPGQGDEKLFF	TGTGCCAGCGTCCTTCCGGGACAGGGAGATGAAAAACTGTTTTTT
NA	TRBV29-1	TRBD2	TRBJ2-7	CSQAGEQSYEQYF	TGCAGCCAAGCGGGGGAGCAGTCCTACGAGCAGTACTTC
NA	TRBV29-1	TRBD2	TRBJ2-7	CSVGRGPAVRTNSGSPPCYEQYF	TGCAGCGTTGGCCGCGGGCCGGCCGTCCGAACGAATAGCGGGAGCCCACCCTGCTACGAGCAGTACTTC
NA	TRBV4-1	NA	TRBJ2-7	CASSRLTENEQYF	TGCGCCAGCAGCCGGCTGACCGAGAACGAGCAGTACTTC
few	TRBV5-1	NA	TRBJ1-1	CASSLRQGTNTEAFF	TGCGCCAGCAGCCTGCGGCAGGGGACGAACACTGAAGCTTTCTTT
NA	TRBV5-6	NA	TRBJ2-2	CASSLFSVLNTGELFF	TGTGCCAGCAGTCTTTTTTCGGTCCTTAACACCGGGGAGCTGTTTTTT
NA	TRBV7-9	NA	TRBJ2-7	CASSWPGSYEQYF	TGTGCCAGCAGCTGGCCGGGGAGCTACGAGCAGTACTTC
many	TRBV9	NA	TRBJ1-6	CASSVRVMDSPLHF	TGTGCCAGCAGCGTACGGGTAATGGATTCACCCCTCCACTTT
many	TRBV7-8	TRBD1	TRBJ1-2	CASSPWTGEGYGYTF	TGTGCCAGCAGCCCCTGGACAGGGGAAGGCTATGGCTACACCTTC
NA	TRBV11-2	NA	TRBJ1-6	CASSLGEAVLHF	TGTGCCAGCAGCTTAGGGGAGGCGGTTCTCCACTTT
NA	TRBV9	TRBD2	TRBJ2-5	CASTEGGTRPSGTQYF	TGTGCCAGCACTGAAGGAGGGACTAGGCCTTCAGGGACCCAGTACTTC
once	TRBV5-1	TRBD2	TRBJ2-2	CASSGPGGGTGELFF	TGCGCCAGCAGCGGCCCGGGAGGGGGGACCGGGGAGCTGTTTTTT
NA	TRBV5-4	NA	TRBJ1-1	CASIVRGGGTEAFF	TGTGCCAGCATCGTCAGGGGAGGAGGCACTGAAGCTTTCTTT
many	TRBV29-1	TRBD2	TRBJ2-7	CSVVAGVTYEQYF	TGCAGCGTTGTAGCGGGCGTCACCTACGAGCAGTACTTC
NA	TRBV12-3/TRBV12-4	NA	TRBJ2-5	CASSPASETQYF	TGTGCCAGCAGCCCCGCATCGGAGACCCAGTACTTC
NA	TRBV24-1	NA	TRBJ2-7	CATSGETGNEQYF	TGTGCCACCAGTGGGGAGACGGGGAATGAGCAGTACTTC
many	TRBV7-8	NA	TRBJ2-7	CASSLVGGSSYEQYF	TGTGCCAGCAGCCTTGTAGGGGGAAGTTCCTACGAGCAGTACTTC
many	TRBV12-3/TRBV12-4	NA	TRBJ1-6	CASTDTNSPLHF	TGTGCCAGCACCGACACAAATTCACCCCTCCACTTT
NA	TRBV7-9	TRBD2	TRBJ2-7	CASSLLRENEQYF	TGTGCCAGCAGCTTGCTGCGGGAGAACGAGCAGTACTTC
few	TRBV19	NA	TRBJ2-2	CASTALPGELFF	TGTGCCAGTACAGCCCTGCCCGGGGAGCTGTTTTTT
NA	TRBV5-5	TRBD2	TRBJ2-5	CASSLAGGSLQETQYF	TGTGCCAGCAGCTTGGCCGGGGGGTCATTACAAGAGACCCAGTACTTC
NA	TRBV4-1	TRBD2	TRBJ2-5	CASSQASGHQETQYF	TGCGCCAGCAGCCAAGCTAGCGGGCACCAAGAGACCCAGTACTTC